The T cell receptor (beta chain) described here comes from a study of shared clonotypes between healthy human individuals. Whole-study results and caveats: Sequencing of the sorted subsets was shown by rarefaction to be incomplete despite large depth.

Here immunoSEQ multiplex PCR was the method, and the copy in TCRdb shows in-frame clones only, minus some. The data show millions of clones, around 95% seen once. About this clone itself: Its antigen remains unknown.

Looked up from germline, CDR1 is LNHDA and CDR2 is SQIVND (reference sequence). The CDR3 has 15 amino acids. V was clipped by 2 bases and J by 3 bases, with 12 bases between them. Sequencing was done on a sample of naive CD4+ T cells sorted from blood. The subset: CD45RA+ positively selected. This TCR was sampled from a man between 18 and 29 years old in good health. This rearrangement joins TRBV19 to TRBJ2-3; TRBD2 is a possible D gene (7 bases). The CDR3 spells CASSIIRGGTDTQYF. The DNA for the CDR3 is TGTGCCAGTAGTATAATAAGGGGGGGAACAGATACGCAGTATTTT.